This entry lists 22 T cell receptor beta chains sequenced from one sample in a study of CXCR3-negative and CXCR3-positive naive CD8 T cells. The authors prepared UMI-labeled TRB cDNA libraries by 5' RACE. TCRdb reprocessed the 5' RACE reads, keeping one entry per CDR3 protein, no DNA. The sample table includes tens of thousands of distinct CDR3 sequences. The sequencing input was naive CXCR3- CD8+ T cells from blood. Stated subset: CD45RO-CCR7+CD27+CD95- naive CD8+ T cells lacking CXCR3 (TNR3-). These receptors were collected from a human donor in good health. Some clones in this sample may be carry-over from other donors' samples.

CDR3 region: CASSLVPVSYNEQFF. V and J are TRBV5-1 and TRBJ2-1; TCRdb reports TRBD1, a call that lacks DNA to check it against. Germline-derived CDR1 and CDR2 are SGHRS and YFSETQ. The CDR3 spans 15 residues.

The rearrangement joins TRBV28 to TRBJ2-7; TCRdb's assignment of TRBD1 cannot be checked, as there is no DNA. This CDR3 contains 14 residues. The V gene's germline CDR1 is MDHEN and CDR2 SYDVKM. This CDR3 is CASSPGVASYEQYF.

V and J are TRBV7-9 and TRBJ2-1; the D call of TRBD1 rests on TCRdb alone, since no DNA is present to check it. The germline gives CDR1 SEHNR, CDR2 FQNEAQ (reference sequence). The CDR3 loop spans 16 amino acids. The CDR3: CASSPRTGVSYNEQFF.

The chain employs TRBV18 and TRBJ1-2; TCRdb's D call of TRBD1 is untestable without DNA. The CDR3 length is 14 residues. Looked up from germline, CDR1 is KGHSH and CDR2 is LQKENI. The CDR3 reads CASSPPGQGYGYTF.

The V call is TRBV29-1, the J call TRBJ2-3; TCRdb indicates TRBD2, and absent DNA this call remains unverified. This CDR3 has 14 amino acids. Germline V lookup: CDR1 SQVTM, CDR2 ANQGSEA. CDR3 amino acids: CSVFSSGGADTQYF.

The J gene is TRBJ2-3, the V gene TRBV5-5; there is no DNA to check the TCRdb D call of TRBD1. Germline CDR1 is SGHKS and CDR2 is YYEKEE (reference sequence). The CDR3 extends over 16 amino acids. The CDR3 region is CASSSVPGQSTDTQYF.

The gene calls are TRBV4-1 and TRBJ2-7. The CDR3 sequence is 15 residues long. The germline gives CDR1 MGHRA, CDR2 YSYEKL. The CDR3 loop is CASSQDHTGYYEQYF.

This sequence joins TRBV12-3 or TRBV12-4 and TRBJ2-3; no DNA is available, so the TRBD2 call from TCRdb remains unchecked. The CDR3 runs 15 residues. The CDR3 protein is CASRTSGRFTDTQYF.

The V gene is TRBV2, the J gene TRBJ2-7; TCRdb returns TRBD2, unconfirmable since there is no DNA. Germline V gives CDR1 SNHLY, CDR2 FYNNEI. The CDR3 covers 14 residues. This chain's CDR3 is CASSELAAYYEQYF.

This CDR3 is CASSQGREVYEQYF. The gene calls are TRBV18 and TRBJ2-7; the TCRdb call, TRBD2, lacks DNA for checking. This CDR3 spans 14 amino acids. Germline CDR1 is KGHSH and CDR2 is LQKENI.

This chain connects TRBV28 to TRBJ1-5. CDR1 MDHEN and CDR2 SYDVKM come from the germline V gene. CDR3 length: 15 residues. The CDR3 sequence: CASSLGKYGNQPQHF.

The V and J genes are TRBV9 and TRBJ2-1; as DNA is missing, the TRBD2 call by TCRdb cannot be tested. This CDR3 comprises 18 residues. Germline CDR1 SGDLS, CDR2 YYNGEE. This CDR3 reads CASSVVDALASGVNEQFF.

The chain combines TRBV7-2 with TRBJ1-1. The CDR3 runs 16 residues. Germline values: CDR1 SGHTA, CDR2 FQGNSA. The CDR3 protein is CASSHPLDGLNTEAFF.

The CDR3 loop is CASSLGGKNIQYF. The chain recombines TRBV28 with TRBJ2-4; the D call from TCRdb, TRBD1, cannot be confirmed without DNA. Germline loops: CDR1 MDHEN, CDR2 SYDVKM. The length of the CDR3 is 13 residues.

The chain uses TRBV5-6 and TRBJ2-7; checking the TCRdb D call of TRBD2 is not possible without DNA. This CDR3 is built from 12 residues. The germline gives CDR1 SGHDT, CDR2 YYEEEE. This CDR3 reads CASSLLLVEQYF.

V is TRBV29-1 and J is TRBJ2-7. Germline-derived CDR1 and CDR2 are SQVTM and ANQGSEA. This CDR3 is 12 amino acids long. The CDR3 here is CSVVGISYEQYF.

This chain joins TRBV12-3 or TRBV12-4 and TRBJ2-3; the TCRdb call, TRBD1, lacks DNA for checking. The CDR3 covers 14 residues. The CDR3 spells CASTSVAKGDTQYF.

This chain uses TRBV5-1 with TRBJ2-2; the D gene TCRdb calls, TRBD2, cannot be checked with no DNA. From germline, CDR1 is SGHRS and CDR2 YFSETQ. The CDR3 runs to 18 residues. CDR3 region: CASSLANYTGLNTGELFF.

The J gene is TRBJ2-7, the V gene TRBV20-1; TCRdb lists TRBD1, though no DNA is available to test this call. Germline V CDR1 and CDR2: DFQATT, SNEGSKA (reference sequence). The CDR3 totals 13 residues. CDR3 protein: CSADSSRNYEQYF.

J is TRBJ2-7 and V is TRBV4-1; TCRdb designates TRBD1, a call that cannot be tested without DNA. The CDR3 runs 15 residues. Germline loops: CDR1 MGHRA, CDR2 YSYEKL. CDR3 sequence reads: CASSQEDRGLYEQYF.

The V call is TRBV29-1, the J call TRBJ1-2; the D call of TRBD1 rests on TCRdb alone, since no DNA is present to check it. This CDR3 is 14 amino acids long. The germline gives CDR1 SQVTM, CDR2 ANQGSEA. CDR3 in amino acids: CSVAGTGDTYGYTF.

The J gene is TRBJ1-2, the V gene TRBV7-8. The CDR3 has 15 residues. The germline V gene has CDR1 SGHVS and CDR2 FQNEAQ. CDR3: CASSLGRGWNYGYTF.